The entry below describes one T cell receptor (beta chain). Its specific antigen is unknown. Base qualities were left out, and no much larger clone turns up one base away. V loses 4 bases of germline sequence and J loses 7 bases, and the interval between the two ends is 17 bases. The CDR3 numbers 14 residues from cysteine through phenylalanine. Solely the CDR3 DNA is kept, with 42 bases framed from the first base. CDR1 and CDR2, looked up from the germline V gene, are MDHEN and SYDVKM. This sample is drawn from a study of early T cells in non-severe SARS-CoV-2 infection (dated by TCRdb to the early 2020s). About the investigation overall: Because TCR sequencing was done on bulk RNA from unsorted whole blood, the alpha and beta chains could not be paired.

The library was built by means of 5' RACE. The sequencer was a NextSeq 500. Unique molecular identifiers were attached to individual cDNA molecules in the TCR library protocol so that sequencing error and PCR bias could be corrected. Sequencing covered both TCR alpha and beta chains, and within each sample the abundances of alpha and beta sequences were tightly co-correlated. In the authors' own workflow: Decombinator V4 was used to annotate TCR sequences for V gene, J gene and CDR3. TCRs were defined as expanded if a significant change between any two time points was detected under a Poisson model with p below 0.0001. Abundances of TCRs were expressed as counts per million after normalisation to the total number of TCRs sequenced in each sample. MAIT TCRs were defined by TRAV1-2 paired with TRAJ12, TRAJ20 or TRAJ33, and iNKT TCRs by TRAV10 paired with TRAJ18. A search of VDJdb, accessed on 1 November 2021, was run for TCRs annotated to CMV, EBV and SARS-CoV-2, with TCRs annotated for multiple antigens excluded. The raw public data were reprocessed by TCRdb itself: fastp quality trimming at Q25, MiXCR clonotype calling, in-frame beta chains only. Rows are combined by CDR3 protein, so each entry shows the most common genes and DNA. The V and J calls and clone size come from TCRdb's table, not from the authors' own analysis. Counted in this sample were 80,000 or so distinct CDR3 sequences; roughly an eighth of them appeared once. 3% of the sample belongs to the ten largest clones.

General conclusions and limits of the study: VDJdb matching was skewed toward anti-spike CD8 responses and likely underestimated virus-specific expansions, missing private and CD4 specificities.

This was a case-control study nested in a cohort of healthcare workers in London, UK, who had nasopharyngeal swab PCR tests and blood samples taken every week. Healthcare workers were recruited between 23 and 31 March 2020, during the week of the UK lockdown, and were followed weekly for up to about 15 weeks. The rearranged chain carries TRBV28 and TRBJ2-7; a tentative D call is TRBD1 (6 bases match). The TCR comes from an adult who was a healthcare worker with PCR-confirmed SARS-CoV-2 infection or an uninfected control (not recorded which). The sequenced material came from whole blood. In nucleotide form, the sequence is TGTGCCAGCAGTTATCACAGGGATATGAGTGAGCAGTACTTC. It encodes CASSYHRDMSEQYF.